Below are 20 T cell receptor beta chains sequenced from a single sample in a study of vaccination and CD4 T cells after COVID-19. Sequencing of DNA taken from cultured CD4+ T cells relied on the Oncomine TCR Beta short-read assay. TCRdb ran MiXCR on the PCR reads and lists one entry per CDR3 protein. The data hold 15,000 or so distinct CDR3 sequences, with about half observed a single time. Time point: late sampling 161 to 241 days after vaccination in a few convalescent patients. The treatment was: roughly nine-day PBMC culture with coronavirus spike peptide pools or control peptides (ViraFEST assay). Their antigen targets remain unknown. The sequencing here drew on CD4+ T cells from blood, cultured in vitro, taken about 7 months after SARS-CoV-2 vaccination. Receptors originate from a human donor who had recovered from COVID-19.

The J gene is TRBJ1-2, the V gene TRBV24-1, with 10 bases that match TRBD1. Losses at the gene ends were 3 bases for V and 8 bases for J; bases not matched to a gene: 11. Germline-derived CDR1 and CDR2 are KGHDR and SFDVKD. CDR3 size: 16 residues. This CDR3 is CATSDVTGTGVWGYTF. CDR3 in DNA: TGTGCCACCAGTGATGTAACCGGGACAGGGGTTTGGGGCTACACCTTC.

V and J are TRBV20-1 and TRBJ2-1; D gene ambiguous. Germline V gives CDR1 DFQATT, CDR2 SNEGSKA (reference sequence). Trimming shortened V by 3 bases and J by 4 bases, and 13 bases separated the two germline ends. CDR3 length equals 14 residues. CDR3 loop: CSASRPALYNEQFF. CDR3 sequence (DNA): TGCAGTGCTAGCCGGCCCGCCTTATACAATGAGCAGTTCTTC.

This chain links TRBV7-2 with TRBJ2-7; TRBD2 is a possible D gene (5 bases). Trimming took 5 bases from V and 9 from J, leaving 14 bases between them. Germline V gives CDR1 SGHTA, CDR2 FQGNSA. The CDR3 contains 12 residues. The CDR3 sequence is CASSPWTGPQYF. CDR3 nucleotide sequence: TGTGCCAGCAGCCCCTGGACTGGACCGCAGTACTTC.

The chain carries TRBV19 and TRBJ2-3; 7 bases agree with TRBD2. The J segment lost 3 bases and the V segment lost 6 bases, leaving 9 bases of the junction unmatched. The germline V gene has CDR1 LNHDA and CDR2 SQIVND (reference sequence). There are 15 residues in the CDR3. This CDR3 reads CASRAGVAGTDTQYF. CDR3 nucleotides: TGTGCCAGTAGGGCGGGAGTTGCGGGGACAGATACGCAGTATTTT. The full variable domain, in which reference TRBV19 and TRBJ2-3 provide the parts outside the CDR3, is DGGITQSPKYLFRKEGQNVTLSCEQNLNHDAMYWYRQDPGQGLRLIYYSQIVNDFQKGDIAEGYSVSREKKESFPLTVTSAQKNPTAFYLCASRAGVAGTDTQYFGPGTRLTVL.

The rearrangement uses TRBV7-6 and TRBJ2-5, with D possibly matching TRBD2 (5 bases). The V and J ends lost 1 base and 7 bases respectively, with 10 bases between them. The CDR3 contains 13 residues. Germline lookup yields CDR1 SGHVS and CDR2 FNYEAQ. In nucleotides, the CDR3 is TGTGCCAGCAGCTTAGGACTAAGAGGGACCCAGTACTTC. Its protein product is CASSLGLRGTQYF.

The CDR3 is CASRERGRGLNTEAFF. In nucleotides, the CDR3 is TGTGCCAGCAGGGAGCGGGGCAGGGGATTGAACACTGAAGCTTTCTTT. The chain couples TRBV11-2 to TRBJ1-1; TRBD1 might be the D (6 bases). The V end was cut by 6 bases, the J end by 0 bases, with 17 bases between. CDR3 length equals 16 residues. Germline V gives CDR1 SGHAT, CDR2 FQNNGV.

This rearrangement joins TRBV7-9 to TRBJ1-1; TRBD1 matches at 9 bases. This CDR3 spans 15 amino acids. The V gene end was trimmed by 5 bases and the J gene end by 3 bases; junction bases not matched to a gene: 7. The germline CDR1 and CDR2 sequences are SEHNR and FQNEAQ (reference sequence). The CDR3 is CASSPLTGGDTEAFF. As DNA, the CDR3 is TGTGCCAGCAGCCCCTTGACAGGGGGAGACACTGAAGCTTTCTTT.

This clonotype was seen only a few times. This chain joins TRBV20-1 and TRBJ2-5; 12 nucleotides match TRBD2. Germline V CDR1 and CDR2: DFQATT, SNEGSKA (reference sequence). Unmatched junction bases numbered 7, after V lost 6 bases and J lost 5 bases. This CDR3 contains 14 residues. The CDR3 loop is CSARRTSGTETQYF. The CDR3 DNA is TGCAGTGCAAGACGGACTAGCGGGACGGAGACCCAGTACTTC.

This chain links TRBV5-4 with TRBJ2-5; D perhaps matches TRBD1 (5 bases). The V end lost 4 bases, the J end lost 5 bases, and 15 bases lay between the germline ends. Germline V gives CDR1 SGHNT, CDR2 YYREEE (reference sequence). This CDR3 contains 14 residues. The CDR3 nucleotides are TGTGCCAGCAGCGACAATCGAAAGGGGGAGACCCAGTACTTC. This translates into CASSDNRKGETQYF.

V is TRBV7-9 and J is TRBJ1-2; 9 positions agree with TRBD1. The V gene end was trimmed by 5 bases and the J gene end by 2 bases; junction bases not matched to a gene: 12. The germline V gene has CDR1 SEHNR and CDR2 FQNEAQ (reference sequence). This CDR3 spans 17 amino acids. The CDR3 is CASSQYLYRGRNYGYTF. In nucleotides, the CDR3 is TGTGCCAGCAGCCAATACCTCTACAGGGGGCGGAACTATGGCTACACCTTC.

This CDR3 is CASSLRPGSYNEQFF. The CDR3 region has the DNA TGTGCCAGCAGCTTACGGCCGGGCTCCTACAATGAGCAGTTCTTC. V gene TRBV7-8 combines with J gene TRBJ2-1; D not resolved. Trimming pared 2 bases from V and 0 bases from J, leaving 8 bases between. Germline lookup yields CDR1 SGHVS and CDR2 FQNEAQ. The CDR3 is made up of 15 amino acids.

The rearrangement uses TRBV10-3 and TRBJ2-1, with D hard to call. This CDR3 comprises 13 residues. V gave up 6 bases and J gave up 9 bases, with 15 bases separating them. Germline CDR1 is ENHRY and CDR2 is SYGVKD. The DNA for the CDR3 is TGTGCCATCAGCGACCTAGGTTGGAGTGAGCAGTTCTTC. It is translated as CAISDLGWSEQFF.

CDR3 loop: CATSDPGTGTTDTQYF. For the CDR3, the DNA is TGTGCCACCAGTGATCCCGGGACAGGGACCACAGATACGCAGTATTTT. The rearrangement joins TRBV24-1 to TRBJ2-3; 9 bases line up with TRBD1. CDR1 KGHDR and CDR2 SFDVKD come from the germline V gene. This CDR3 has 16 residues. The V segment lost 3 bases and the J segment 2 bases; nucleotides outside the gene matches: 5.

This clonotype was seen more than once but under ten times. This chain joins TRBV21-1 and TRBJ2-3; the table's D gene call, TRBD2, was not cross checked with the DNA. TRBV21-1 is listed as a pseudogene. The CDR3 loop spans 11 amino acids. CDR3 sequence: CAGVSTDTQYF. The CDR3 DNA reads as TGTGCGGGAGTTAGCACAGATACGCAGTATTTT.

This clonotype turned up a few times. This chain uses TRBV20-1 with TRBJ2-1; 8 bases are shared with TRBD2. CDR1 DFQATT and CDR2 SNEGSKA come from the germline V gene (reference sequence). V shed 6 bases, J shed 1 base, and the junction held 8 bases outside the gene matches. The CDR3 consists of 15 residues. This CDR3 reads CSAESQRGSYNEQFF. DNA for the CDR3: TGCAGTGCGGAGTCTCAGCGGGGGTCCTACAATGAGCAGTTCTTC.

The chain uses TRBV20-1 and TRBJ2-3, with a tentative D call TRBD2 (5 bases). The V gene's germline CDR1 is DFQATT and CDR2 SNEGSKA (reference sequence). CDR3 size: 14 residues. Trimming removed 4 bases at V and 0 bases at J, with 11 bases between. The CDR3 loop reads CSAKRSPSTDTQYF. CDR3 sequence (DNA): TGCAGTGCTAAGCGGTCCCCTAGCACAGATACGCAGTATTTT.

This clonotype was counted between two and nine times. This rearrangement joins TRBV27 to TRBJ2-7; TRBD2 matches 9 bases. This CDR3 is 20 amino acids long. V trimming: 5 bases; J trimming: 0 bases; junction bases outside the gene matches: 20. CDR1 MNHEY and CDR2 SMNVEV come from the germline V gene (reference sequence). In DNA form, the CDR3 reads TGTGCCAGCAGTCGCCGCGGGGGGGGCGCGCCTGGGGGGGCCTCCTACGAGCAGTACTTC. Residues: CASSRRGGGAPGGASYEQYF.

The chain couples TRBV6-1 to TRBJ1-2, with D unclear. Between the trimmed V and J ends, which lost 6 bases and 3 bases, there was a span of 11 bases. This CDR3 is built from 13 residues. The germline V gene encodes CDR1 MNHNS and CDR2 SASEGT. The CDR3 DNA is TGTGCCAGCAGGGATCAGACCTACTATGGCTACACCTTC. It is translated as CASRDQTYYGYTF.

In DNA, the CDR3 is TGTGCCAGCAGCGGAACCGGGACTAGCGCCTACAATGAGCAGTTCTTC. Translation gives CASSGTGTSAYNEQFF. V gene TRBV7-9 combines with J gene TRBJ2-1; 10 bases fit TRBD2. The CDR3 has 16 amino acids. Trimming took 5 bases from V and 2 from J; bases not matched to a gene: 6. CDR1 and CDR2 from the germline V gene are SEHNR and FQNEAQ (reference sequence).

The chain joins TRBV7-3 to TRBJ1-6; D may be TRBD1 (5 bases). Germline V gene sequence: CDR1 SGHTA, CDR2 FQGTGA. V was cut by 7 bases and J by 4 bases, with 20 bases left in between. The CDR3 loop spans 17 amino acids. This CDR3 is CASTYTVGHRYNSPLHF. Here the CDR3 DNA reads TGTGCCAGCACATACACCGTGGGGCACAGATATAATTCACCCCTCCACTTT.